This TCR beta chain came from a study of vaccination and CD4 T cells after COVID-19. About the study: PCR on nasal swabs identified SARS-CoV-2 in convalescent patients, of whom several were mild and one severe.

Note on this clonotype: The antigen remains unidentified.

V lost 9 bases to trimming and J lost 2 bases, with 10 bases between them. The CDR3 totals 12 residues. Germline lookup yields CDR1 MDHEN and CDR2 SYDVKM. General study findings and limits: Median SARS-CoV-2-reactive clonotype numbers went from 21 to 38; this increase was not significant.

The treatment was: approximately 10-day PBMC culture with coronavirus spike peptide pools or control peptides (ViraFEST assay). Sequencing of DNA taken from cultured CD4+ T cells relied on the Oncomine TCR Beta short-read assay. TCRdb ran MiXCR on the PCR reads and lists one entry per CDR3 protein. The sample lists about 1,900 distinct CDR3 sequences, 55% to 75% occurring once. Specimen: CD4+ T cells from blood, cultured in vitro, collected after SARS-CoV-2 vaccination. This receptor was identified in a human donor who had recovered from COVID-19. The chain recombines TRBV28 with TRBJ2-5, with D possibly TRBD1 on 5 matching bases. The CDR3 DNA sequence: TGTGCCAGTACGACAGCTCAAGAGACCCAGTACTTC. Translating gives CASTTAQETQYF.